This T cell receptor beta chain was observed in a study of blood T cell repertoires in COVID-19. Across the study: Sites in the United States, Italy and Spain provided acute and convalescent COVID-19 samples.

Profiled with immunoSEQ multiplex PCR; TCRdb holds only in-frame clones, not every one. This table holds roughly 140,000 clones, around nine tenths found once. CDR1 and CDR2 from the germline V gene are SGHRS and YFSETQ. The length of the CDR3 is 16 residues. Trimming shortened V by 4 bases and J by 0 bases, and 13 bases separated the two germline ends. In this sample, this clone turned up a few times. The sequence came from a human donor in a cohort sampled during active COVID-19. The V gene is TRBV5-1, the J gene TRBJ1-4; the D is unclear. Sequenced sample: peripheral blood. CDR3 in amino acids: CASSLGPGSTNEKLFF. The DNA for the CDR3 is TGCGCCAGCAGCCTCGGTCCAGGATCAACTAATGAAAAACTGTTTTTT.